These 10 T cell receptor beta chains share one sample of origin, sequenced in a study of cytomegalovirus exposure and HLA in healthy donors. Both 60 Vbeta primers and 13 Jbeta primers went into the PCR. Here immunoSEQ multiplex PCR was the method, and the copy in TCRdb shows in-frame clones only, minus some. The sample shows 85,000 to 100,000 clones, 79% of them seen only once. Sequenced: PBMCs. Receptors originate from a male donor in good health and CMV-seropositive.

This rearrangement joins TRBV5-1 to TRBJ1-1; the D gene is possibly TRBD1 (5 bases). CDR3 length: 14 amino acids. From germline, CDR1 is SGHRS and CDR2 YFSETQ. V gave up 3 bases and J gave up 1 base, with 10 bases separating them. The CDR3 nucleotides are TGCGCCAGCAGCTCATCCGACAGGAACACTGAAGCTTTCTTT. It is translated as CASSSSDRNTEAFF.

V usage is TRBV2 and J usage is TRBJ2-1; tentative D call: TRBD1 (5 bases). In germline, CDR1 is SNHLY, CDR2 FYNNEI. This CDR3 comprises 16 residues. Trimming cost V 3 bases and J 0 bases, with 12 bases left between them. The CDR3, as DNA: TGTGCCAGCAGTGACCTTCAGGGTAGCTCCTACAATGAGCAGTTCTTC. It specifies CASSDLQGSSYNEQFF. Full variable domain (rest looked up from reference TRBV2 and TRBJ2-1): EPEVTQTPSHQVTQMGQEVILRCVPISNHLYFYWYRQILGQKVEFLVSFYNNEISEKSEIFDDQFSVERPDGSNFTLKIRSTKLEDSAMYFCASSDLQGSSYNEQFFGPGTRLTVL.

The V gene is TRBV29-1, the J gene TRBJ1-1; no clear D gene. The CDR3 has 11 residues. V was trimmed by 7 bases and J by 2 bases, leaving 8 bases between them. Per the germline V gene, CDR1 is SQVTM and CDR2 is ANQGSEA. DNA of the CDR3: TGCAGCGCCCGGTATAACACTGAAGCTTTCTTT. Translated: CSARYNTEAFF.

V usage is TRBV27 and J usage is TRBJ1-1; 8 nucleotides match TRBD1. V was clipped by 6 bases and J by 1 base; unmatched bases: 7. The CDR3 is made up of 15 amino acids. Germline V lookup: CDR1 MNHEY, CDR2 SMNVEV (reference sequence). DNA for the CDR3: TGTGCCAGCAGCCTCAGGGGGCTGCGGAACACTGAAGCTTTCTTT. As protein: CASSLRGLRNTEAFF.

V is TRBV6-6 and J is TRBJ1-3; TRBD1 agrees at 7 bases. The V segment lost 2 bases and the J segment 2 bases; nucleotides outside the gene matches: 0. The CDR3 spans 14 residues. Germline V lookup: CDR1 MNHNY, CDR2 SVGAGI (reference sequence). The CDR3 loop reads CASSYRGPGNTIYF. CDR3 coding DNA: TGTGCCAGCAGTTACAGGGGGCCTGGAAACACCATATATTTT.

This clone was seen only once. The chain links TRBV25-1 to TRBJ1-1, with 12 bases matching TRBD1. The CDR3 is made up of 15 amino acids. Trimming at V came to 4 bases and at J to 5 bases, leaving 5 bases not matched to a gene. From germline, CDR1 is MGHDK and CDR2 SYGVNS. For the CDR3, the DNA is TGTGCCAGCAGTGGCCGGGACAGGGGGCCAACTGAAGCTTTCTTT. Translation gives CASSGRDRGPTEAFF.

The chain uses TRBV2 and TRBJ2-3, with TRBD1 matching 8 bases. The V gene's germline CDR1 is SNHLY and CDR2 FYNNEI. CDR3 size: 12 residues. The junction had 6 bases not matched to a gene; V was cut back by 7 bases and J by 9 bases. The CDR3 region has the DNA TGTGCCAGCAATCCGGGACAGGAGACGCAGTATTTT. Encoded protein: CASNPGQETQYF.

The V gene is TRBV20-1, the J gene TRBJ2-7, with D possibly TRBD1 on 6 matching bases. The germline V and J ends were trimmed by 5 bases and 3 bases, with 8 bases remaining between them. The CDR3 contains 11 residues. CDR1 and CDR2 (germline): DFQATT, SNEGSKA (reference sequence). CDR3 nucleotides: TGCAGTGCTCTGGACAGCTACGAGCAGTACTTC. Encoded protein: CSALDSYEQYF.

V and J are TRBV19 and TRBJ1-2, with D maybe TRBD1 (6 bases). Between the trimmed V and J ends, which lost 4 bases and 8 bases, there was a span of 14 bases. This CDR3 is built from 13 residues. Germline V CDR1 and CDR2: LNHDA, SQIVND (reference sequence). DNA of the CDR3: TGTGCCAGTAGTACAACTACAGGGCTCGGCTACACCTTC. This sequence encodes CASSTTTGLGYTF.

The chain recombines TRBV29-1 with TRBJ1-1, with D uncertain. V lost 7 bases, J lost 3 bases, and 21 bases lay in between. The length of the CDR3 is 15 residues. CDR1 and CDR2 from the germline V gene are SQVTM and ANQGSEA. The CDR3 loop is CSAFLAGRPDTEAFF. CDR3 nucleotides: TGCAGCGCCTTCCTGGCGGGCAGGCCTGACACTGAAGCTTTCTTT.